The entry below gives a single T cell receptor (beta chain) sequence along with its context. Antigen specificity is unknown. Generated by immunoSEQ multiplex PCR, the TCRdb table keeps only in-frame clones and is missing some. The sample holds nearly 110,000 clones, approximately 90% seen once. The record originates from a study of graft-versus-host responses after intestinal transplantation. Study in general: Transplant types were multivisceral, liver-intestinal, or isolated intestinal. Recipients across the board were started on anti-thymocyte globulin induction, then kept on tacrolimus and steroids for two to four years.

V was trimmed by 4 bases and J by 6 bases, leaving 15 bases between them. This CDR3 has 14 residues. Per germline, CDR1 MNHEY and CDR2 SVGAGI. Study-wide results and caveats: Detection of GvH clones occurred in recipient marrow, and some had their first appearance in ileum or blood.

The receptor's source is a human donor who was the organ donor for an intestinal transplant. The starting material was unstimulated CD4+ T cells sorted from spleen or lymph node cells, obtained before transplant. This chain links TRBV6-5 with TRBJ1-1; D is perhaps TRBD1 (6 bases). CDR3 sequence reads: CASSSQEGVAEAFF. CDR3 DNA sequence: TGTGCCAGCAGTTCCCAGGAGGGGGTCGCTGAAGCTTTCTTT.